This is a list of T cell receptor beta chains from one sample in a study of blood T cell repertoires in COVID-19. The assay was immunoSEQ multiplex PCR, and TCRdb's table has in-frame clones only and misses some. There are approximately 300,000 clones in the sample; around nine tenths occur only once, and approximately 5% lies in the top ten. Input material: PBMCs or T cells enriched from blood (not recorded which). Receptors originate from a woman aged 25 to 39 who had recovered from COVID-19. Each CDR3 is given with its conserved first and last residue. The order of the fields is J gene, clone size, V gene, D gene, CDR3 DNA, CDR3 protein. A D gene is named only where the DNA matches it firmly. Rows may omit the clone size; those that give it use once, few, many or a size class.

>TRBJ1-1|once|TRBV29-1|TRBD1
TGCAGCGTTGGACAGGGTTTCTTT
CSVGQGFF
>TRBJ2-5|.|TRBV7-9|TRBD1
TGTGCCAGCAGCTCAGGGACAGGCCCAAGGACGGAGACCCAGTACTTC
CASSSGTGPRTETQYF
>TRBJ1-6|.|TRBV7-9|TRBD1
TGTGCCAGCAGCTCAACAGGGGATCGCTCACCCCTCCACTTT
CASSSTGDRSPLHF
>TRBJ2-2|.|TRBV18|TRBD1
TGTGCCAGCTCACCACGGTCAGGGGGCAACACCGGGGAGCTGTTTTTT
CASSPRSGGNTGELFF
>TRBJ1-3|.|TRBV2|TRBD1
TGTGCCAGCAGTGGACAGGGGGGCGAAAACACCATATATTTT
CASSGQGGENTIYF
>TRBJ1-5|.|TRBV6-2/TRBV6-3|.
TGTGCCAGCAGCGAGACAGTTAGCAATCAGCCCCAGCATTTT
CASSETVSNQPQHF
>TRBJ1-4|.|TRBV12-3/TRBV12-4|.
TGTGCCAGCAGTTTCTTGTTCCATGAAAAACTGTTTTTT
CASSFLFHEKLFF
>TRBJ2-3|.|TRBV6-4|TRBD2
TGTGCCAGCAGTGACAGGGGAGGGGGCACAGATACGCAGTATTTT
CASSDRGGGTDTQYF
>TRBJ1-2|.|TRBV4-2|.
TGTGCCAGCAGCCCACAGGGAGCGGGGTTTGGCTACACCTTC
CASSPQGAGFGYTF
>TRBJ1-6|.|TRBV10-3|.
TGTGCCATCAGTGAGTCGGAGCGTTCACCCCTCCACTTT
CAISESERSPLHF
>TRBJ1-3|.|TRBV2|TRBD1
TGTGCCAGCAGTGATCGGACAGGGAGGCACACCATATATTTT
CASSDRTGRHTIYF
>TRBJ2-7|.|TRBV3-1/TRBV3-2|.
TGTGCCAGCCGACCCCCTAGATCCTACGAGCAGTACTTC
CASRPPRSYEQYF
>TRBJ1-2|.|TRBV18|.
TGTGCCAGCTCACGTACGGAGAACTATGGCTACACCTTC
CASSRTENYGYTF
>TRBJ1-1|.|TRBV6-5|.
TGTGCCAGCAGTTCCATCCAGGCACTTGTGGCTTTCTTT
CASSSIQALVAFF
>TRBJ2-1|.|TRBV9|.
TGTGCCAGCAGCGCACCATCCCGGGACTTCAACAATGAGCAGTTCTTC
CASSAPSRDFNNEQFF
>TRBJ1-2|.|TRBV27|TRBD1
TGTGCCAGCAGCCCAAGAGGGGGCGCGTATGGCTACACCTTC
CASSPRGGAYGYTF
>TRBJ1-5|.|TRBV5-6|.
TGTGCCAGCAGCTTGGGGGGGCGGTATAGCAATCAGCCCCAGCATTTT
CASSLGGRYSNQPQHF
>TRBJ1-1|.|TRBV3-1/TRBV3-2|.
TGTGCCAGCAGTCAAGTAGGGGGTTGGATGAACACTGAAGCTTTCTTT
CASSQVGGWMNTEAFF
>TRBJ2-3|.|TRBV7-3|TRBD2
TGTGCCAGCAGCCCGGATGGGACTAGCGGAGATACGCAGTATTTT
CASSPDGTSGDTQYF
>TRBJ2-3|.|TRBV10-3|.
TGTGCCATCCAACTAAGCCCTGGCACAGATACGCAGTATTTT
CAIQLSPGTDTQYF
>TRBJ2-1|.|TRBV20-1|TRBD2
TGCAGTGCTAGTGGTTTTTCTAGCGGGGGGGCGTCGACCTACAATGAGCAGTTCTTC
CSASGFSSGGASTYNEQFF
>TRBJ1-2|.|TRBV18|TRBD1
TGTGCCAGCTCACCACGGTTACAGGGGGGTCCTGGCTACACCTTC
CASSPRLQGGPGYTF
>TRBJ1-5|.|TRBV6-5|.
TGTGCCAGCAGTTCACGGGAAAATCAGCCCCAGCATTTT
CASSSRENQPQHF
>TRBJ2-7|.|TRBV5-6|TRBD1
TGTGCCAGCAAGACTCACAGGGGCGAGCAGTACTTC
CASKTHRGEQYF
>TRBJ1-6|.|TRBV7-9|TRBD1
TGTGCCAGCAGCTTTGACAGGGTCGGTTCACCCCTCCACTTT
CASSFDRVGSPLHF
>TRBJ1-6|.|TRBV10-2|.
TGCGCCACCAGAACACGGGATCCCTATAATTCACCCCTCCACTTT
CATRTRDPYNSPLHF
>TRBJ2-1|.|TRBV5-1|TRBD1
TGCGCCAGCAGCCTGACAGGGGGGTACAATGAGCAGTTCTTC
CASSLTGGYNEQFF
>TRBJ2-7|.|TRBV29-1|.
TGCAGCGTTGATGAGGGTACCTACGAGCAGTACTTC
CSVDEGTYEQYF
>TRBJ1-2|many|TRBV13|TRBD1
TGTGCCAGCAGCCTAACAGGGGAACTATGGGGCTACACCTTC
CASSLTGELWGYTF
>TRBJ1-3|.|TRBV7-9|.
TGTGCCAGCAGCCCCCAGGGCAACTCTGGAAACACCATATATTTT
CASSPQGNSGNTIYF
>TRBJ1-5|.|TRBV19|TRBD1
TGTGCCAGTAGTATAGGGGGACAGGGTAATCAGCCCCAGCATTTT
CASSIGGQGNQPQHF
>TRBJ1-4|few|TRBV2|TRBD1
TGTGCCAGCAAGGACAGGGGGAATGAAAAACTGTTTTTT
CASKDRGNEKLFF
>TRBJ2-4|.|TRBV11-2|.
TGTGCCAGCAGCTTAAAACAGGCCCAAAACATTCAGTACTTC
CASSLKQAQNIQYF
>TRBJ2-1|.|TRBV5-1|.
TGCGCCAGCAGCACGGGTCCCCCCAATGAGCAGTTCTTC
CASSTGPPNEQFF
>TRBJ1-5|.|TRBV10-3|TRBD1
TGTGCCATCAGTGGGACAGGGGACCAGCCCCAGCATTTT
CAISGTGDQPQHF
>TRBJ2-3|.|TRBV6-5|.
TGTGCCAGCAGCAGGGACTTTACTAGCACAGATACGCAGTATTTT
CASSRDFTSTDTQYF
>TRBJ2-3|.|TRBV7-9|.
TGTGCCAGCAGTGCCCAGGGTGCAGATACGCAGTATTTT
CASSAQGADTQYF
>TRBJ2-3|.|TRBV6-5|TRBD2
TGTGCCATTGGGGAGGGGCTCACAGATACGCAGTATTTT
CAIGEGLTDTQYF
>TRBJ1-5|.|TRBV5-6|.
TGTGCCAGCAGCTTGGCCAGGGCCCTCCATCAGCCCCAGCATTTT
CASSLARALHQPQHF
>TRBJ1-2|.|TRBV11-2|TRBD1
TGTGCCAGCAGCTCGTTCGGGACAGCGGGTAATGGCTACACCTTC
CASSSFGTAGNGYTF
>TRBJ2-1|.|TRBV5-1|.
TGCGCCAGCAGCCAAACCGGGGACAATGAGCAGTTCTTC
CASSQTGDNEQFF
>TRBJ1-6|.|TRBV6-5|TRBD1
TGTGCCAGCGGGACAGGGTCACCCCTCCACTTT
CASGTGSPLHF
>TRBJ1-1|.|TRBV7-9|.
TGTGCCAGCAGCTTACCGGGGACTGAAGCTTTCTTT
CASSLPGTEAFF
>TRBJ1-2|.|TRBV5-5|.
TGTGCCAGCAGCTTGGCCGGGGGGCAGCGCTATGGCTACACCTTC
CASSLAGGQRYGYTF
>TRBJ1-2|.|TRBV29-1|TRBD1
TGCAGCGTCGCCAATGCAGGACAGGGGAACTATGGCTACACCTTC
CSVANAGQGNYGYTF
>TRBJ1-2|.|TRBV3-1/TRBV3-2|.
TGTGCCAGCAGCCAAGAAATGGGGGCGCTTGGCTACACCTTC
CASSQEMGALGYTF
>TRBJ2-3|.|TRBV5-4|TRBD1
TGTGCCAGCAGCTTGGGGTCAGGGGGTGGAGATACGCAGTATTTT
CASSLGSGGGDTQYF
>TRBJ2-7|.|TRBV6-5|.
TGTGCCAGCCAGGGAGGCGACGAGCAGTACTTC
CASQGGDEQYF
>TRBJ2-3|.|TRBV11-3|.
TGTGCCAGCAGTTCAGCGATGGGGGCTAGCACAGATACGCAGTATTTT
CASSSAMGASTDTQYF
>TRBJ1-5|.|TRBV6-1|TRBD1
TGTGCCAGCAGTGGGATCCGACAGGGGGCTGGGCAGCCCCAGCATTTT
CASSGIRQGAGQPQHF
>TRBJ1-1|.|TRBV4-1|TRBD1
TGCGCCAGCAGCTCGCCGGGACAGGGGGTAACTGAAGCTTTCTTT
CASSSPGQGVTEAFF